A single T cell receptor beta chain is shown here with its context. The data originate from a study of blood T cell repertoires in COVID-19. Study information: T cells, B-cell-depleted T cells, or PBMCs provided the cDNA or gDNA that served as material.

Germline V lookup: CDR1 SGHAT, CDR2 FQNNGV. CDR3 length: 14 amino acids. The trim removed 1 base at V and 3 bases at J, leaving 0 bases unmatched. Authors' methods: Counts of nucleated cells, estimated from reference gene primer amplification, were obtained. Generated by immunoSEQ multiplex PCR, the TCRdb table keeps only in-frame clones and is missing some. D and trimming were read from the DNA, whereas the V and J calls and clone size are those reported in that table. The table lists 95,000 to 120,000 clones, more than 75% of them singletons. The sequence derives from a woman between 35 and 50 years old with acute or convalescent COVID-19. The chain has TRBV11-2 and TRBJ2-7, with 10 bases matching TRBD1. Sequences were obtained from peripheral blood. CDR3 DNA: TGTGCCAGCAGCTTAGGGACAGGGGGCTACGAGCAGTACTTC. It translates to CASSLGTGGYEQYF.